One and the same sample provided the 5 T cell receptor beta chains below, sequenced in a study of beta chain features in type 1 diabetes. cDNA synthesis used the whole RNA isolate, giving expressed TCRB sequences. Some clones are missing from TCRdb's copy, which holds only in-frame ones; the method was immunoSEQ multiplex PCR. Counted here are over 300,000 clones, roughly 8% occurring once; the ten biggest clones make up around 0.45%. The specimen was central memory CD4+ T cells from blood. These receptors all stem from a woman between 18 and 29 years old in good health.

A word on this clone: The sample has other DNA sequences that encode this CDR3 too. This chain joins TRBV7-2 and TRBJ2-7; the D gene is possibly TRBD2 (6 bases). Germline V gives CDR1 SGHTA, CDR2 FQGNSA. The CDR3 loop spans 16 amino acids. The ends were cut back, 0 bases at V and 0 bases at J, with 12 bases in the middle. The CDR3 spells CASSLAAGRSSYEQYF. The CDR3 bases are TGTGCCAGCAGCTTAGCAGCGGGTAGAAGCTCCTACGAGCAGTACTTC.

This clone was counted only a few times. This chain uses TRBV7-3 with TRBJ2-1, with a tentative D call TRBD1 (6 bases). The germline CDR1 and CDR2 sequences are SGHTA and FQGTGA. V was pared by 1 base and J by 9 bases, with 16 bases between. The CDR3 loop spans 15 amino acids. CDR3 nucleotide sequence: TGTGCCAGCAGCTTAAGGGGACAAGGTCGTAGTGAGCAGTTCTTC. It translates to CASSLRGQGRSEQFF.

This clone was found a few times. This chain connects TRBV7-9 to TRBJ2-2; D not certain. V was cut by 4 bases and J by 3 bases, with 3 bases left in between. Germline V gives CDR1 SEHNR, CDR2 FQNEAQ (reference sequence). The CDR3 consists of 12 residues. This chain's CDR3 is CASSYHTGELFF. Here the CDR3 DNA reads TGTGCCAGCAGCTATCACACCGGGGAGCTGTTTTTT.

In its sample, this clone was seen many times. The gene calls are TRBV5-4 and TRBJ2-3, with no clear D. There are 12 residues in the CDR3. V lost 0 bases and J lost 2, with 1 base in between. Germline V gene lookup returns CDR1 SGHNT and CDR2 YYREEE (reference sequence). The CDR3 reads CASSLATDTQYF. CDR3 DNA: TGTGCCAGCAGCTTGGCCACAGATACGCAGTATTTT.

A remark on this clone: The junction departs from germline at one end; a sequencing error may be responsible. The chain links TRBV5-6 to TRBJ2-5, with D perhaps TRBD1 (6 bases). The CDR3 has 14 amino acids. The germline gives CDR1 SGHDT, CDR2 YYEEEE. The CDR3 loop reads CASNLDSLEETQYF. The CDR3 nucleotides read TGTGCCAGCAACTTGGACAGCCTGGAAGAGACCCAGTACTTC.